This T cell receptor (beta chain) was identified during a study of shared clonotypes between healthy human individuals. Study-wide findings and caveats: Generally, naive subsets came out with larger estimated richness than memory subsets.

Germline loops: CDR1 MNHNS, CDR2 SASEGT. Trimming took 7 bases from V and 2 from J, leaving 14 bases between them. The CDR3 contains 15 residues. Negatively enriched CD4+ T cells were divided by CD45RA into naive and memory. The assay used deep level. Investigators spread the genomic DNA of each subset evenly over several immunoSEQ plates. TCRdb's copy holds only in-frame clones and misses some; the assay was immunoSEQ multiplex PCR. The repertoire consists of 2,500,000 or so clones, with approximately 90% occurring once and the leading ten covering around 0.14%. On this clone: What it binds is unknown.

The material sequenced was naive CD4+ T cells sorted from blood. The sample's subset: CD45RA+ positively selected. This receptor was identified in a man aged 18 to 29 in good health. The chain joins TRBV6-1 to TRBJ2-2; D is perhaps TRBD2 (6 bases). In DNA, the CDR3 is TGTGCCAGCACCAGAATCGGGGGTAACACCGGGGAGCTGTTTTTT. Encoded protein: CASTRIGGNTGELFF.